The 16 T cell receptor beta chains below were found in one sample sequenced in a study of blood T cells in healthy people across ages. A second PCR, run for roughly 7 to 11 cycles, used a sample-barcoded 5' primer plus a J-beta primer mix. TCRdb re-called the 5' RACE reads through MiXCR, storing one row per CDR3 protein. The table lists roughly 1,500,000 distinct CDR3 sequences, about 31% of them singletons, with approximately 10% in the top ten. Sequenced input: blood. The receptors come from a woman aged 25-40 years in good health.

This clonotype occurred many times. This sequence joins TRBV27 and TRBJ1-1, with D maybe TRBD1 (5 bases). Germline lookup yields CDR1 MNHEY and CDR2 SMNVEV (reference sequence). With 2 bases removed from V and 4 bases from J, the gap between germline ends came to 11 bases. This CDR3 has 14 amino acids. The CDR3 loop is CASSLVGTSTEAFF. The CDR3, as DNA: TGTGCCAGCAGTTTAGTGGGGACGAGCACTGAAGCTTTCTTT.

This clonotype was seen ten or more times. The chain employs TRBV20-1 and TRBJ2-5; 8 bases agree with TRBD2. With 3 bases clipped from V and 4 bases from J, the junction kept 13 bases outside the gene matches. Germline V gene lookup returns CDR1 DFQATT and CDR2 SNEGSKA (reference sequence). The CDR3 is 16 amino acids. CDR3 bases: TGCAGTGCTAGGGGGAAGAATCGGGGGGGCGGAGAGACCCAGTACTTC. It codes for CSARGKNRGGGETQYF.

The chain uses TRBV12-3 or TRBV12-4 and TRBJ2-5; 14 positions match TRBD2. Trimming at V came to 10 bases and at J to 3 bases, leaving 7 bases not matched to a gene. The CDR3 contains 15 residues. The CDR3 is CANRKGLAGEETQYF. The CDR3 DNA reads TGTGCCAACAGGAAGGGACTAGCGGGGGAAGAGACCCAGTACTTC.

The chain has TRBV12-3 or TRBV12-4 and TRBJ2-1, with 7 nucleotides matching TRBD1. The length of the CDR3 is 18 residues. After removal of 7 bases from V and 6 bases from J, the junction contained 21 bases not matched to a gene. The DNA for the CDR3 is TGTGCCAGCATTAAGGGACCGGGACAGCCCTTCTCCGGCAATGAGCAGTTCTTC. Translating it yields CASIKGPGQPFSGNEQFF.

The chain combines TRBV20-1 with TRBJ2-3; 13 bases are shared with TRBD2. CDR3 length equals 15 residues. Germline V lookup: CDR1 DFQATT, CDR2 SNEGSKA (reference sequence). V lost 6 bases to trimming and J lost 2 bases; unmatched junction nucleotides: 5. The CDR3 loop is CSAPTSGGVTDTQYF. In nucleotides, the CDR3 is TGCAGTGCCCCCACTAGCGGGGGGGTCACAGATACGCAGTATTTT.

In this sample, this clonotype turned up a few times. This chain links TRBV2 with TRBJ2-1; 7 bases are a match to TRBD2. CDR3 length equals 18 residues. CDR1 is SNHLY and CDR2 is FYNNEI in the germline V gene. J lost 2 bases, V lost 5 bases, and 15 bases had no gene match. The CDR3, as DNA: TGTGCCAGCAGTCCAGACTGGCGGGAGTCCTTAACCTACAATGAGCAGTTCTTC. Translation gives CASSPDWRESLTYNEQFF.

CDR3 sequence: CASSNPGSSGAPNEQFF. The CDR3 nucleotides read TGCGCCAGCAGCAACCCTGGATCTAGCGGGGCTCCAAATGAGCAGTTCTTC. This sequence joins TRBV5-1 and TRBJ2-1, with 9 bases that match TRBD2. Trimming at V came to 4 bases and at J to 7 bases, leaving 15 bases not matched to a gene. From germline, CDR1 is SGHRS and CDR2 YFSETQ. The CDR3 consists of 17 residues.

The chain employs TRBV20-1 and TRBJ2-3; TRBD2 might be the D (5 bases). The CDR3 length is 16 residues. V shed 1 base and J shed 0 bases, with 14 bases lying between them. Germline CDR1 is DFQATT and CDR2 is SNEGSKA (reference sequence). CDR3 sequence reads: CSARVIRGTSTDTQYF. DNA of the CDR3: TGCAGTGCTAGAGTAATCCGGGGTACTAGCACAGATACGCAGTATTTT.

There are a few counts of this clonotype. The J gene is TRBJ2-3, the V gene TRBV5-1; possible D gene TRBD2, 6 bases. This CDR3 comprises 16 residues. Germline V CDR1 and CDR2: SGHRS, YFSETQ. Trimming took off 4 bases at V and 1 base at J, with 16 bases between the two ends. In nucleotides, the CDR3 is TGCGCCAGCAGCGCTGACCGGGACTTACGCACAGATACGCAGTATTTT. Protein sequence: CASSADRDLRTDTQYF.

The chain combines TRBV18 with TRBJ2-1, with D tentatively TRBD2 (5 bases). Trimming shortened V by 4 bases and J by 5 bases, and 12 bases separated the two germline ends. From germline, CDR1 is KGHSH and CDR2 LQKENI. The CDR3 loop spans 14 amino acids. CDR3 protein: CASSLTAGDNEQFF. CDR3 bases: TGTGCCAGCTCACTCACGGCGGGTGACAATGAGCAGTTCTTC.

The table lists this clonotype with many counts. The chain couples TRBV20-1 to TRBJ2-7; D gene ambiguous. This CDR3 is built from 11 residues. Trimming removed 0 bases at V and 4 bases at J, with 4 bases between. Germline lookup yields CDR1 DFQATT and CDR2 SNEGSKA (reference sequence). Here the CDR3 reads CSARESYEQYF. DNA of the CDR3: TGCAGTGCTAGAGAATCTTACGAGCAGTACTTC.

The count of this clonotype is one. The chain employs TRBV7-9 and TRBJ2-1, with D possibly TRBD2 on 6 matching bases. V was cut by 1 base and J by 6 bases, with 13 bases left in between. The CDR3 sequence is 15 residues long. Germline V gene data show CDR1 as SEHNR and CDR2 as FQNEAQ (reference sequence). The CDR3 sequence is CASSLGSLASNEQFF. The CDR3 DNA reads as TGTGCCAGCAGCTTAGGGTCCCTAGCGTCCAATGAGCAGTTCTTC.

This clonotype was found a few times. The rearrangement joins TRBV5-6 to TRBJ2-7; D perhaps matches TRBD1 (5 bases). V lost 4 bases and J lost 1, with 18 bases in between. CDR3 length: 16 amino acids. Germline V lookup: CDR1 SGHDT, CDR2 YYEEEE. Here the CDR3 DNA reads TGTGCCAGCAGCACAAACCTCCGGACAAAATCCTACGAGCAGTACTTC. It specifies CASSTNLRTKSYEQYF.

The chain joins TRBV20-1 to TRBJ2-1, with 12 nucleotides matching TRBD2. The closer fit of TRBJ2-7 to the DNA end suggests the J call may be wrong. Germline V gene lookup returns CDR1 DFQATT and CDR2 SNEGSKA (reference sequence). CDR3 length: 15 amino acids. DNA of the CDR3: TGCAGTGCCAGACTTCCGGGACTAGCGGGCAACGAGCAGTACTTC. Amino acids: CSARLPGLAGNEQYF.

This clonotype has more than one count but fewer than ten. The chain carries TRBV20-1 and TRBJ2-1, with unresolved D. Trimming left V 5 bases short and J 2 bases short, with 10 bases between. Per germline, CDR1 DFQATT and CDR2 SNEGSKA (reference sequence). This CDR3 has 13 residues. CDR3 sequence reads: CSAHSSTYNEQFF. For the CDR3, the DNA is TGCAGTGCTCACTCGTCAACCTACAATGAGCAGTTCTTC.

V usage is TRBV5-1 and J usage is TRBJ1-1, with a tentative D call TRBD1 (5 bases). Between the trimmed V and J ends, which lost 2 bases and 5 bases, there was a span of 10 bases. The CDR3 has 13 amino acids. Germline V gene sequence: CDR1 SGHRS, CDR2 YFSETQ. The CDR3 reads CASSFWGGTEAFF. DNA for the CDR3: TGCGCCAGCAGCTTTTGGGGGGGAACTGAAGCTTTCTTT.